These 7 T cell receptor beta chains share one sample of origin, sequenced in a study of identical twins. TCRdb passed the 5' RACE reads through MiXCR, listing each CDR3 protein once. In the table there are 510,000 or so distinct CDR3 sequences, nearly 15% of which are singletons. These same data were also listed under a study on yellow fever vaccine responses in identical twins.

Sequences were obtained from CD4+ T cells sorted from blood. The origin of the receptors is a woman aged 18-30 years in good health.

A few counts support this clonotype. The CDR3 region is CSARSGSNQPQHF. DNA of the CDR3: TGCAGTGCTAGATCCGGAAGCAATCAGCCCCAGCATTTT. This rearrangement joins TRBV20-1 to TRBJ1-5; no reliable D call. CDR1 is DFQATT, CDR2 SNEGSKA, per germline (reference sequence). Trimming shortened V by 2 bases and J by 1 base, and 6 bases separated the two germline ends. This CDR3 has 13 amino acids.

The V call is TRBV28, the J call TRBJ2-1, with D perhaps TRBD1 (6 bases). CDR1 and CDR2 (germline): MDHEN, SYDVKM. CDR3 length equals 14 residues. The ends were cut back, 5 bases at V and 4 bases at J, with 12 bases in the middle. CDR3 sequence reads: CASSPGQVYNEQFF. The CDR3, as DNA: TGTGCCAGCAGTCCGGGACAAGTATACAATGAGCAGTTCTTC.

The table lists this clonotype with a few counts. The chain is built from TRBV7-9 and TRBJ1-1, with 7 bases identical to TRBD1. CDR3 size: 15 residues. The V gene end was trimmed by 3 bases and the J gene end by 1 base; junction bases not matched to a gene: 5. Germline V CDR1 and CDR2: SEHNR, FQNEAQ (reference sequence). The CDR3 here is CASSFDREGNTEAFF. CDR3 nucleotides: TGTGCCAGCAGCTTTGACAGGGAGGGGAACACTGAAGCTTTCTTT.

This clonotype has only a few counts. This sequence joins TRBV20-1 and TRBJ2-1, with 8 positions matching TRBD1. The CDR3 is 17 amino acids. Germline CDR1 is DFQATT and CDR2 is SNEGSKA (reference sequence). The junction had 10 bases not matched to a gene; V was cut back by 0 bases and J by 3 bases. CDR3 protein: CSARDGTRQGFYNEQFF. The CDR3 DNA is TGCAGTGCTAGAGATGGCACTCGACAGGGGTTCTACAATGAGCAGTTCTTC.

The V and J genes are TRBV6-1 and TRBJ2-1; TRBD1 or TRBD2 may be the D gene (5 bases each). This CDR3 contains 15 residues. The V and J ends lost 6 bases and 2 bases respectively, with 14 bases between them. CDR1 is MNHNS, CDR2 SASEGT, per germline. The CDR3 nucleotides are TGTGCCAGCAGGTCCGACGGGACCCCCTACAATGAGCAGTTCTTC. Encoded protein: CASRSDGTPYNEQFF.

J is TRBJ2-1 and V is TRBV7-6; no clear D. The CDR3 has 17 residues. Germline loops: CDR1 SGHVS, CDR2 FNYEAQ. Trimming removed 2 bases from V and 0 bases from J, with 14 bases in between. CDR3 in DNA: TGTGCCAGCAGCTTAATCAGTTTTTATAGCTCCTACAATGAGCAGTTCTTC. It is translated as CASSLISFYSSYNEQFF.

This clonotype has more than one count but fewer than ten. The V call is TRBV12-3 or TRBV12-4, the J call TRBJ2-1; 10 bases align to TRBD2. The V gene end was trimmed by 8 bases and the J gene end by 8 bases; junction bases not matched to a gene: 12. This CDR3 has 15 residues. The CDR3 nucleotides are TGTGCCAGCGCCGGGACTAGCGTCCGGCCGGATGAGCAGTTCTTC. Protein: CASAGTSVRPDEQFF.